This T cell receptor beta chain emerged from a study of CD8 T cells in Susac syndrome. RNA totalling roughly 0.45 to 1 ug underwent reverse transcription with random hexamers. Each CDR3 protein is one row after TCRdb ran MiXCR on the immunoSEQ multiplex PCR reads. The repertoire holds some 240,000 distinct CDR3 sequences, with around 96% as singletons. Patients with Susac syndrome fulfilled recently defined diagnostic criteria for definite or probable disease. TEMRA cells were FACS-enriched, while CD8+ and CD4+ T cells were negatively isolated. Sequenced input: CD4+ T cells from PBMCs. The sequence came from a human donor with Susac syndrome.

In DNA, the CDR3 is TGTGCCAGCAGCCTACAGGGGGCGAAGCTGTTTTTT. Its translation: CASSLQGAKLFF. The chain carries TRBV6-6 and TRBJ2-2, with 9 bases that match TRBD1. The CDR3 sequence is 12 residues long. Trimming removed 6 bases from V and 12 bases from J; junction bases left unmatched: 5. Germline loops: CDR1 MNHNY, CDR2 SVGAGI (reference sequence).